This record covers a single TCR beta chain. This clone is a singleton in its sample. Its specific antigen is unknown. It has no much larger one-base neighbor in the sample; base qualities were not kept. The time point label on this specimen signifies: baseline before first vaccination. Samples from vaccinated people were obtained from the UK trials COV001 and COV002, which included a single-blind randomized controlled phase 2/3 trial of AZD1222 (ChAdOx1 nCoV-19) in healthy adults. For TCRbeta chain sequencing, PBMC samples were collected from trial participants at day 0 and at day 28 after the second dose. Including the terminal cysteine and phenylalanine, the CDR3 comprises 15 residues. Only the CDR3 DNA stays, 45 bases, in frame from base 1. V is reduced by 4 bases and J by 0 bases, leaving a spacing of 14 bases between them. The germline V gene supplies CDR1 SQVTM and CDR2 ANQGSEA. This entry is derived from a study of T cell responses to AZD1222 COVID-19 vaccine (dated by TCRdb to the early 2020s). In terms of the full investigation: Because spike-specific TCR depth and breadth did not differ between the two schedules, AZD1222 recipients who got a second dose at roughly 4 weeks were pooled with those who got a second dose at roughly 12 weeks. A total of just over 230 trial participants underwent TCR sequencing, of whom 200 to 220 had received two doses of AZD1222 and roughly 26 had received two doses of the MenACWY control vaccine. Enrollment into the trials was organized by age into subgroups of 18-55, 56-69 and 70-plus years, and those subgroups contained approximately 150, 30 and 60 TCR-sequenced participants, respectively.

The CDR3 regions of human TCRbeta chains were subjected to immunosequencing. On the authors' methods: TCRs in the repertoires were compared against a reference library of SARS-CoV-2-specific TCRs that had been generated with the MIRA antigen-specificity platform. Breadth was defined as the fraction of unique TCRs that were SARS-CoV-2-associated, and depth was defined as the fraction of total T cells that were SARS-CoV-2-associated. Using the MIRA data, each spike-specific TCR was mapped to the spike region that the TCR reacts to and placed in a CD4 or CD8 class. Log10-transformed breadth and depth values were compared by one-way ANOVA with Sidak's multiple comparisons tests. What TCRdb holds here is the immuneACCESS table cut down to in-frame rearrangements. Part of the clones is not present; checked against another copy, under half of the missing clones reflect an unresolved V gene, and the others are unexplained. The D gene and trimming were derived from the DNA, and the V and J assignments and clone size from that table. A total of around 30,000 clones appear in this sample, 93% of them only once. Jointly, the top ten make up more than 8% of the sample.

The paper's findings and limits, for the study overall: After two AZD1222 doses, spike-specific TCR breadth and depth were significantly higher than at day 0 and than in MenACWY recipients. In the small 56-69-year group, the increase in depth fell short of significance, most likely because of low power. Reportedly, almost half of the unique spike-specific TCRs recognized epitopes lying outside the regions that are mutated in the B.1.351 and B.1.1.7 variants. The vaccine-associated CD4 TCRs covered the entire spike protein, and the dominant responses fell in regions 160-218 and 743-854. Most participants were white British and females outnumbered males, and the authors suggested that clonal diversity may have been underestimated. No day 14 peak-response samples were available, so repertoires were characterized only after the peak T cell response. Conclusions about previously exposed vaccinees are limited because only a handful of AZD1222 recipients were SARS-CoV-2 seropositive at baseline.

The sample in question was peripheral blood, obtained on day 0 of AZD1222 vaccination. This chain is built from TRBV29-1 and TRBJ2-3, and TRBD2 may be the D gene, going by 5 matching bases. This sequence was found in an adult in good health. The DNA sequence is given as TGCAGCGTTGCTGTCGGACGGGGTAGCACAGATACGCAGTATTTT. Its protein is CSVAVGRGSTDTQYF.